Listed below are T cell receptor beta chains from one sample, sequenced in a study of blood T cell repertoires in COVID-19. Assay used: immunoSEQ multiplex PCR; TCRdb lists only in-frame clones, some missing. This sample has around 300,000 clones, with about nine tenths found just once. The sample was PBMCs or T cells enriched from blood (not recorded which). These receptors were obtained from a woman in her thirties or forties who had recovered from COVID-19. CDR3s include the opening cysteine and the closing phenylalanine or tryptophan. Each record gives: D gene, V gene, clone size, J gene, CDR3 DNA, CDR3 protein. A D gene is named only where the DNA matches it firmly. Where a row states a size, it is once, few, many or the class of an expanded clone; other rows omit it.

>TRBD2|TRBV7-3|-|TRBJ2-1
TGTGCCAGCAGCTCCTTAGCGGGAGGGTACAATGAGCAGTTCTTC
CASSSLAGGYNEQFF
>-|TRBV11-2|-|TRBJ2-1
TGTGCCAGCAGCCCCAGGGAAGGTGAGCAGTTCTTC
CASSPREGEQFF
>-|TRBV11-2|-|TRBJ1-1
TGTGCCAGCTCGGCGACACTTATGAACACTGAAGCTTTCTTT
CASSATLMNTEAFF
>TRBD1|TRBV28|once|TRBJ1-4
TGTGCCAGCTACGAGCAACGCCCTGACAGGGTGGGAAAACTGTTTTTT
CASYEQRPDRVGKLFF
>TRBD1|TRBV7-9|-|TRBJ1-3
TGTGCCAGCAGACCTACAGGGGGTGGAAACACCATATATTTT
CASRPTGGGNTIYF
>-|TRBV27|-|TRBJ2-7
TGTGCCAGCAGGATCTCAGGGTTTTCCTCCTACGAGCAGTACTTC
CASRISGFSSYEQYF
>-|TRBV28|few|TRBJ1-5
TGTGCCAGCCTCCCTTTGGACATCAGGTCCAATCAGCCCCAGCATTTT
CASLPLDIRSNQPQHF
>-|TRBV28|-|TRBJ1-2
TGTGCCAGCAGTTCCTCCGCTGCAGGGGATTCCCACATCTATGGCTACACCTTC
CASSSSAAGDSHIYGYTF
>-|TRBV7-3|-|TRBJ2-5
TGTGCCAGCAGCTCCAACGCCGGGGGAGGTCCCCAGTACTTC
CASSSNAGGGPQYF
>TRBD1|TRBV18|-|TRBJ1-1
TGTGCCAGCACCGACAGGGCTACTTTGAACACTGAAGCTTTCTTT
CASTDRATLNTEAFF
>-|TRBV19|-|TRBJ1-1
TGTGCCAGTAGTGACAGGAACACTGAAGCTTTCTTT
CASSDRNTEAFF
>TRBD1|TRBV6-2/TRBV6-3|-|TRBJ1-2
TGTGCCAGCAGTGACCGGACAGGGGGCATCTATGGCTACACCTTC
CASSDRTGGIYGYTF
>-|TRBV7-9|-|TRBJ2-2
TGTGCCAGCAGCTCATACAGGAGTCGAAGCGGGGAGCTGTTTTTT
CASSSYRSRSGELFF
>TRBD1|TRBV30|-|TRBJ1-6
TGTGCCTGGAGTAGGGACAGGGGTAATTCACCCCTCCACTTT
CAWSRDRGNSPLHF
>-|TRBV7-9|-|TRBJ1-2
TGTGCCAGCAGCTTAGCGGGGGGAGTACACGATGGCTACACCTTC
CASSLAGGVHDGYTF
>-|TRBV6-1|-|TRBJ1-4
TGTGCCAGCAGTGTAATATCGAGCGGACGGAATGAAAAACTGTTTTTT
CASSVISSGRNEKLFF